Included here is one T cell receptor (beta chain) sequence, with context. Its antigen is still unknown. The data are from a study of T cells in localized non-small cell lung cancer. Method: immunoSEQ multiplex PCR; TCRdb's copy keeps in-frame clones and lacks some. The sample contains roughly 25,000 clones, 92% of which appear only once. The CDR3 runs to 13 residues. Germline-derived CDR1 and CDR2 are MNHEY and SMNVEV (reference sequence). The ends were cut back, 3 bases at V and 5 bases at J, with 8 bases in the middle. General study points: Sequencing was restricted to one tumor region; therefore, heterogeneity remains possible. Detection in adjacent lung was observed for a median roughly 62 of the top 100 tumor clones.

The rearrangement joins TRBV27 to TRBJ1-5; D gene ambiguous. The sample here was peripheral blood, taken before any cancer treatment. The clonotype was recovered from a woman aged 40-69 years with stage I lung adenocarcinoma. The CDR3 is CASSFATDQPQHF. The CDR3 nucleotides are TGTGCCAGCAGTTTCGCGACGGATCAGCCCCAGCATTTT.